This TCR beta chain is from a study of neurological immune-mediated disorders. Synthesis of cDNA was carried out by template-switch 5'RACE. The reaction used 10-nucleotide random UMIs. TCRdb called the 5' RACE reads again in MiXCR, with one record for every CDR3 protein. The repertoire holds 70,000 to 90,000 distinct CDR3 sequences, with 5% to 5.5% as singletons. Trimming removed 5 bases from V and 6 bases from J; junction bases left unmatched: 9. The CDR3 sequence is 16 residues long. Looked up from germline, CDR1 is SEHNR and CDR2 is FQNEAQ (reference sequence). Overall study findings and caveats: None of the CDR3 amino acid sequences in expanded clones turned up in more than one subject, which points to private repertoires in all groups. When the repertoires were sorted by phylogenetic grouping, those of 18 of 34 multiple sclerosis patients ended up in one related-CDR3 cluster, a possible signature.

With regard to this clonotype: Its target is not known.

V is TRBV7-9 and J is TRBJ2-1, with 11 positions matching TRBD2. The sample taken for sequencing was PBMCs. The source is a woman younger than 45 with multiple sclerosis. The CDR3 nucleotides read TGTGCCAGCAGCCCAGAACTAGCGGGAGTCTTCAATGAGCAGTTCTTC. It specifies CASSPELAGVFNEQFF.